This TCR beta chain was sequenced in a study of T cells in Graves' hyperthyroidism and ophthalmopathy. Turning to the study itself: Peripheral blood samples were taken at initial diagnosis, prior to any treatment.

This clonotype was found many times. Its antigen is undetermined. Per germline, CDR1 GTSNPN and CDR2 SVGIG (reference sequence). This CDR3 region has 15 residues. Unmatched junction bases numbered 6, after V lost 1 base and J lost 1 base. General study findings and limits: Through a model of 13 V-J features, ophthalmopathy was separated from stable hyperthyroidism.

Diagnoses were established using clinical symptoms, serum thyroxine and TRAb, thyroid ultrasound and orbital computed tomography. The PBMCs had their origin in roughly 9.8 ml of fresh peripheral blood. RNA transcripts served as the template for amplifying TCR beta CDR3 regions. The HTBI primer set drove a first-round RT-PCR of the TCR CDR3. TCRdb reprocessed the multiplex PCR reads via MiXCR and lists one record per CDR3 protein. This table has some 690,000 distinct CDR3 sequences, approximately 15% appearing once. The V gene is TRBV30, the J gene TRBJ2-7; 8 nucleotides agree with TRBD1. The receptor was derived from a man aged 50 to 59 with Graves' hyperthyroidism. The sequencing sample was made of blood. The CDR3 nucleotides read TGTGCCTGGAGTGCACAGACAGGGGCGTCCTACGAGCAGTACTTC. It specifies CAWSAQTGASYEQYF.